Following are 10 T cell receptor beta chains from one sample sequenced in a study of T-cell reconstitution after alpha-beta-depleted transplantation in children (TCRdb year 2016). Libraries were prepared through PCR. TCRdb shows the sequencer as Illumina HiSeq 2500. Molecular barcoding was employed in the preparation of TCR libraries, with unique molecular identifiers being used to normalize TCRbeta repertoire quantification. The raw public data were reprocessed by TCRdb itself: fastp quality trimming at Q25, MiXCR clonotype calling, in-frame beta chains only. When rows share a CDR3 protein, they turn into one entry using the most common DNA and genes. The sample table holds some 70,000 distinct CDR3 sequences, of which more than 5.5% were seen once. Together, the top ten hold around 2.4% of the sample. This specimen was PBMCs from the stem cell graft donor, taken from the stem cell graft. These TCRs come from a human donor who donated a stem cell graft to a child with acute lymphoblastic leukemia.

This clonotype was counted many times. The chain has TRBV29-1 and TRBJ2-1; 10 nucleotides align to TRBD2. V was pared by 6 bases and J by 6 bases, with 5 bases of the junction left unmatched. The germline gives CDR1 SQVTM, CDR2 ANQGSEA. The CDR3 spans 13 residues. The DNA for the CDR3 is TGCAGCGTCGGACTAGCGGAGATCAATGAGCAGTTCTTC. Protein: CSVGLAEINEQFF.

This clonotype came up many times. The chain joins TRBV24-1 to TRBJ2-3; D perhaps matches TRBD1 (6 bases). Germline V CDR1 and CDR2: KGHDR, SFDVKD. The CDR3 has 17 residues. V lost 4 bases, J lost 0 bases, and 16 bases lay in between. In DNA, the CDR3 is TGTGCCACCAGTGACCGGAGAGGGGGATCTAGCACAGATACGCAGTATTTT. Translation: CATSDRRGGSSTDTQYF.

There are many counts of this clonotype. V usage is TRBV12-3 or TRBV12-4 and J usage is TRBJ2-3; 10 bases match TRBD2. This CDR3 is built from 18 residues. The trim removed 2 bases at V and 4 bases at J, leaving 12 bases unmatched. CDR3 region: CASSLISGGAVGSDTQYF. CDR3 bases: TGTGCCAGCAGTTTAATAAGCGGGGGGGCCGTCGGATCAGATACGCAGTATTTT.

This clonotype was detected many times. This chain connects TRBV20-1 to TRBJ1-3; D gene ambiguous. Germline V gene sequence: CDR1 DFQATT, CDR2 SNEGSKA (reference sequence). Between the trimmed V and J ends, which lost 0 bases and 2 bases, there was a span of 2 bases. The CDR3 extends over 12 amino acids. As DNA, the CDR3 is TGCAGTGCTAGAGATCCTGGAAACACCATATATTTT. Translated, it gives CSARDPGNTIYF.

This clonotype occurred many times. The chain is built from TRBV4-1 and TRBJ2-1; D perhaps matches TRBD2 (5 bases). Germline V CDR1 and CDR2: MGHRA, YSYEKL. The CDR3 loop spans 13 amino acids. V lost 0 bases and J 8 bases, leaving 8 bases between the germline ends. CDR3 loop: CASSQDGLDEQFF. In DNA form, the CDR3 reads TGCGCCAGCAGCCAAGATGGACTCGATGAGCAGTTCTTC.

This clonotype was observed many times. V usage is TRBV12-3 or TRBV12-4 and J usage is TRBJ1-5; perhaps TRBD1 as D (6 bases). V dropped 1 base and J dropped 5 bases, with 6 bases sitting between them. The CDR3 spans 13 residues. CDR3 coding DNA: TGTGCCAGCAGTTTAGAGGGGGATCAGCCCCAGCATTTT. This sequence encodes CASSLEGDQPQHF.

This clonotype occurred many times. The rearrangement joins TRBV4-3 to TRBJ2-1; D is undetermined. This CDR3 contains 14 residues. V was cut by 1 base and J by 4 bases, with 8 bases left in between. Germline CDR1 and CDR2: LGHNA and YSLEER. The CDR3 nucleotides are TGCGCCAGCAGCCAAGTCGTGGGTTACAATGAGCAGTTCTTC. Protein: CASSQVVGYNEQFF.

The table lists this clonotype with many counts. The chain carries TRBV28 and TRBJ2-7; 9 bases match TRBD1. J was trimmed by 6 bases and V by 5 bases; bases with no gene match: 11. Germline V lookup: CDR1 MDHEN, CDR2 SYDVKM. The CDR3 covers 15 residues. CDR3 sequence reads: CASSQSGTGSREQYF. DNA of the CDR3: TGTGCCAGCAGTCAGTCCGGGACAGGGTCCCGCGAGCAGTACTTC.

This clonotype has ten or more counts. The V and J genes are TRBV7-8 and TRBJ2-1, with 14 bases that match TRBD2. The J segment lost 8 bases and the V segment lost 7 bases, leaving 10 bases of the junction unmatched. Germline CDR1 and CDR2: SGHVS and FQNEAQ. This CDR3 region has 16 residues. In DNA form, the CDR3 reads TGTGCCAGCATCCTAAGGAGACTAGCGGGAGGGCATGAGCAGTTCTTC. It yields the protein CASILRRLAGGHEQFF.

There are many counts of this clonotype. The V and J genes are TRBV29-1 and TRBJ2-7; D assignment may be TRBD1 or TRBD2 (5 bases each). The germline V gene has CDR1 SQVTM and CDR2 ANQGSEA. The V end was cut by 3 bases, the J end by 5 bases, with 11 bases between. This CDR3 is built from 12 residues. As DNA, the CDR3 is TGCAGCGTTGACCCCGGGGCGGACGAGCAGTACTTC. Encoded protein: CSVDPGADEQYF.